The clone carrying this T cell receptor (beta chain) was detected ten times or more. Antigen: not known. These data are taken from a study of T-cell reconstitution after alpha-beta-depleted transplantation in children. Study-level points and caveats: T cells produced anew were the main source of T-cell counts and diversity one year after transplant. Surviving recipient T cells and intrathymic progenitors accounted for some patients' high TCRbeta diversity at day 60. There were reportedly several hundred expanded graft clones from which alpha-beta T cells came about two months after transplant.

The authors prepared the TCRbeta library with unique molecular identifiers. TCRdb re-called the PCR reads with MiXCR, one entry per CDR3 protein. The table shows roughly 120,000 distinct CDR3 sequences, with more than 20% occurring only once. Germline values: CDR1 KGHSH, CDR2 LQKENI. The CDR3 is 13 amino acids. V was pared by 2 bases and J by 4 bases, with 8 bases between. V gene TRBV18 combines with J gene TRBJ2-5; D remains unclear. This clonotype originated in a male patient aged 2 to 10 who had a stem cell transplant for chronic granulomatous disease, so the T cells may come from the graft donor. Specimen: PBMCs, mostly from graft donor cells, collected 180 days after TCRalphabeta/CD19-depleted stem cell transplant. The CDR3 DNA is TGTGCCAGCTCACCAATGCTCAGAGAGACCCAGTACTTC. As protein: CASSPMLRETQYF.